This T cell receptor (beta chain) is from a study of blood T cell repertoires in COVID-19. Study context: COVID-19 samples collected from the United States, Italy and Spain covered acute and convalescent phases. In each case, the material was cDNA or gDNA derived from T cells, B-cell-depleted T cells, or PBMCs.

Original handling: Reference gene primers were amplified, and this amplification served to estimate nucleated cell counts. TCRdb's copy holds only in-frame clones and misses some; the assay was immunoSEQ multiplex PCR. That table furnishes V, J and clone size, whereas the DNA furnished D and trimming. This sample has tens of thousands of clones, with around 80% found just once. CDR3 size: 14 residues. Germline values: CDR1 SGHTA, CDR2 FQGNSA. As to this clone: An end of the junction differs from the germline gene, which may be a read error.

The rearrangement uses TRBV7-2 and TRBJ1-3; tentative D call: TRBD1 (6 bases). The sample consisted of peripheral blood. The TCR originated in a human donor in a cohort sampled during active COVID-19. CDR3 in DNA: TGTGCCAGCAGCCTAGCGGGGGCTCGGGACACCATATATTTT. Translating gives CASSLAGARDTIYF.